The clone carrying this T cell receptor (beta chain) was seen many times. The time point denotes: after trial treatment. Treatment noted: LDRT plus nivolumab, ipilimumab, low-dose cyclophosphamide and aspirin (RACIN trial). Patients deemed eligible presented with advanced solid tumors lacking tumor-infiltrating lymphocytes. The data belong to a study of low-dose radiotherapy and immunotherapy resistance in tumors. Study at large: The fractionation for Cohort 1 was 0.5 Gy per fraction every 2 weeks, totaling 6.5 Gy. Intravenous cyclophosphamide 200 mg/m2 was given every two weeks, one day before radiation and immunotherapy. Individuals in Cohort 2 had 1 Gy per fraction every two weeks, adding up to 13 Gy over 26 weeks.

With TRAV- and TRBV-specific primers, first-strand cDNA was made, covering the alpha and beta chains. An approximately 19-cycle PCR with a constant-region primer and V-primer adapter amplified TCRs. TCRdb fed the reads into MiXCR, producing one record per CDR3 protein. Seen here are about 100,000 distinct CDR3 sequences, around 21% observed once, and the top ten hold over 4%. The specimen comprised PBMCs, sampled after low-dose radiotherapy plus immunotherapy. The receptor was derived from a male donor with prostate cancer.

The CDR3 coding sequence is TGCAGCGTTGAGGACTCGCAGACCCTTTCAGATACGCAGTATTTT. Translation gives CSVEDSQTLSDTQYF. This chain uses TRBV29-1 with TRBJ2-3; a possible D gene is TRBD2 (5 bases). Trimming left V 3 bases short and J 4 bases short, with 17 bases between. The CDR3 spans 15 residues. CDR1 SQVTM and CDR2 ANQGSEA come from the germline V gene.